The clone carrying this TCR beta chain occurred once. What it binds is not known. Libraries were prepared by immunoSEQ multiplex PCR; TCRdb keeps only in-frame clonotypes and omits some of them. The sample consists of tens of thousands of clones, roughly 90% of them appearing once. Time point defined: recipient sample about 28 days before transplant, after cytoreduction. Recipients were bled about 28 days pretransplant and at posttransplant days 30, 100, 180. The data belong to a study of T cell clonotyping in hematopoietic cell transplantation. Turning to the study itself: Pretransplant recipient samples were taken after cytoreduction.

Findings and limits, study-wide: Graft donor and pretransplant recipient Inverse Simpson Index values predicted broader posttransplant TCR diversity. Pathologically expanded recipient clonotypes increased progressively from day 30 to day 180 as diversity fell.

The origin of this receptor is a man aged 18-30 years with biphenotypic leukemia. Some clones in this sample may be carry-over from other donors' samples. The specimen was peripheral blood mononuclear cells, collected before stem cell transplant.

CDR3 residues: CASSIWLATAINQPQHF. CDR3 sequence (DNA): TGTGCCAGTAGTATATGGCTGGCGACAGCCATCAATCAGCCCCAGCATTTT. The V call is TRBV19, the J call TRBJ1-5, with D possibly being TRBD1 (5 bases). CDR1 and CDR2 from the germline V gene are LNHDA and SQIVND (reference sequence). V gave up 2 bases and J gave up 3 bases, with 17 bases separating them. This CDR3 is built from 17 residues.